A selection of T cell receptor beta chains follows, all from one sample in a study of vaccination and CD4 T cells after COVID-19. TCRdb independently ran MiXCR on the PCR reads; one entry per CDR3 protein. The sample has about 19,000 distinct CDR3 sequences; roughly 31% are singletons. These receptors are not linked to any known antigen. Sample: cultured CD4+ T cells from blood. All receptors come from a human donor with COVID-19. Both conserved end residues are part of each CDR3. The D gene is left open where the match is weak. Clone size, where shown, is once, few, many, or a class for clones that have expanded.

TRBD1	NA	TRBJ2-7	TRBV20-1	CSALGQGNYEQYF	TGCAGTGCCCTCGGACAGGGGAACTACGAGCAGTACTTC
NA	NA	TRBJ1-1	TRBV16	CASSQGWRDTEAFF	TGTGCCAGCAGCCAAGGTTGGAGGGACACTGAAGCTTTCTTT
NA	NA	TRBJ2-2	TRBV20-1	CSAPMGGWAGELFF	TGCAGTGCCCCGATGGGGGGCTGGGCCGGGGAGCTGTTTTTT
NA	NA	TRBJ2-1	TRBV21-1	CASSKGQRGVYNEQFF	TGTGCCAGCAGCAAAGGCCAGCGGGGGGTCTACAATGAGCAGTTCTTC
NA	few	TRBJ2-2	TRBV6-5	CASSYRRVTGELFF	TGTGCCAGCAGTTACAGGAGGGTGACCGGGGAGCTGTTTTTT
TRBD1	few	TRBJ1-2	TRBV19	CASSRGEGAAYGYTF	TGTGCCAGTAGTAGGGGTGAGGGGGCGGCCTATGGCTACACCTTC
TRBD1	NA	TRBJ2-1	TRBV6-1	CASSVRGSEQFF	TGTGCCAGCAGTGTCAGGGGGAGTGAGCAGTTCTTC
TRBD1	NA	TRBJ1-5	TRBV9	CASSAPSGQNYSNQPQHF	TGTGCCAGCAGCGCCCCGTCGGGACAGAACTATAGCAATCAGCCCCAGCATTTT
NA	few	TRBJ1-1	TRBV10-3	CAISEYTEAFF	TGTGCCATCAGTGAGTACACTGAAGCTTTCTTT
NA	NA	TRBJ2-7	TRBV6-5	CASSLNDEQYF	TGTGCCAGCAGTTTAAATGACGAGCAGTACTTC
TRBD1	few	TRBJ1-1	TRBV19	CATEPRTGAPNTEAFF	TGTGCCACCGAACCTCGGACAGGGGCGCCGAACACTGAAGCTTTCTTT
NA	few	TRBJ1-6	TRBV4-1	CASSQDEGYSPLHF	TGCGCCAGCAGCCAAGATGAGGGTTATTCACCCCTCCACTTT
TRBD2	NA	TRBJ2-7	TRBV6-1	CASSSGGVEQYF	TGTGCCAGCAGTAGCGGGGGGGTCGAGCAGTACTTC
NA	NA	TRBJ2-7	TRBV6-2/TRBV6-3	CASYQGQALSYEQYF	TGTGCCAGCTACCAGGGCCAGGCGTTATCCTACGAGCAGTACTTC
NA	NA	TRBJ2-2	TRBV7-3	CASSQVRDGELFF	TGTGCCAGCAGCCAAGTCCGGGACGGGGAGCTGTTTTTT
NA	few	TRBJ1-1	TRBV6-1	CASTLSPRQARNTEAFF	TGTGCCAGCACCCTCTCTCCACGACAGGCTCGGAACACTGAAGCTTTCTTT
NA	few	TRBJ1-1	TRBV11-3	CASSRDNRALNTEAFF	TGTGCCAGCAGCCGGGATAACCGAGCACTGAACACTGAAGCTTTCTTT
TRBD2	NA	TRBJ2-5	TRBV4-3	CASSRTGWGGQETQYF	TGCGCCAGCAGCCGCACCGGTTGGGGGGGTCAAGAGACCCAGTACTTC
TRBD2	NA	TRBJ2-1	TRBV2	CASTIRTSGYNEQFF	TGTGCCAGCACCATAAGGACTAGCGGCTACAATGAGCAGTTCTTC
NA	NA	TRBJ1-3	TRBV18	CASSPGPGKAGNTIYF	TGTGCCAGCTCACCAGGGCCCGGGAAAGCTGGAAACACCATATATTTT
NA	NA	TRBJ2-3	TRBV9	CASSLTAPSDTQYF	TGTGCCAGCTCCCTTACTGCCCCCTCTGATACGCAGTATTTT
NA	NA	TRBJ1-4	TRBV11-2	CASSPLSLWEKLFF	TGTGCCAGCAGCCCCCTCTCATTGTGGGAAAAACTGTTTTTT
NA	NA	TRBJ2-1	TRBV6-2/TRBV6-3	CASSTSRGPPYNEQFF	TGTGCCAGCAGTACCTCGCGGGGGCCACCCTACAATGAGCAGTTCTTC
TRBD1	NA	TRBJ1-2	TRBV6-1	CASKKHGTDNYGYTF	TGTGCCAGCAAGAAACACGGGACAGATAACTATGGCTACACCTTC
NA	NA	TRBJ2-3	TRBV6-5	CASSYGGTDTQYF	TGTGCCAGCAGTTACGGGGGGACAGATACGCAGTATTTT
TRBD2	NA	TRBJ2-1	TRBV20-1	CSALGGGAPEQFF	TGCAGTGCCCTTGGCGGGGGGGCCCCTGAGCAGTTCTTC
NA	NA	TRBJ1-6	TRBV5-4	CASSLAGTSPLHF	TGTGCCAGCAGCTTGGCGGGGACCTCACCCCTCCACTTT
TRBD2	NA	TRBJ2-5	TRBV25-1	CASSSPPSGGDYPETQYF	TGTGCCAGCAGTTCCCCCCCTAGCGGGGGGGACTACCCAGAGACCCAGTACTTC
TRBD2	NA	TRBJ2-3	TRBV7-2	CASSPLAGGRTSTDTQYF	TGTGCCAGCAGCCCCCTGGCGGGGGGACGTACTAGCACAGATACGCAGTATTTT
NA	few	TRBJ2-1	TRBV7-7	CASSPQGGTTYNEQFF	TGTGCTAGCTCTCCCCAAGGGGGGACGACTTACAATGAGCAGTTCTTC
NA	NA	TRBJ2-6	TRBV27	CASSFFGVSGANVLTF	TGTGCCAGCAGTTTCTTTGGAGTCTCTGGGGCCAACGTCCTGACTTTC
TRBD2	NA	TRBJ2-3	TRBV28	CASSPSGGTDTQYF	TGTGCCAGCAGCCCTAGCGGGGGAACAGATACGCAGTATTTT
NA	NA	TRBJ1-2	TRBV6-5	CASSYSRLGDNYGYTF	TGTGCCAGCAGTTACTCGAGACTGGGAGATAACTATGGCTACACCTTC
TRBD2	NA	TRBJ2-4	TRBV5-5	CASSPQRLAGGLRQNIQYF	TGTGCCAGCAGCCCCCAGAGACTAGCGGGGGGCCTCCGACAAAACATTCAGTACTTC
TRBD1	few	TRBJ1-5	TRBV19	CASSMWGQGGNQPQHF	TGTGCCAGTAGTATGTGGGGACAGGGTGGCAATCAGCCCCAGCATTTT
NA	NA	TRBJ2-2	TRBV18	CASSPLPRLGELFF	TGTGCCAGCTCACCACTTCCCCGCCTCGGGGAGCTGTTTTTT
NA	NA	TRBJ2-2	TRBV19	CASITTGPGELFF	TGTGCCAGTATAACTACAGGGCCCGGGGAGCTGTTTTTT
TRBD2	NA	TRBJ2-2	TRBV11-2	CASSLRGAHTGELFF	TGTGCCAGCAGCTTGCGGGGGGCACACACCGGGGAGCTGTTTTTT
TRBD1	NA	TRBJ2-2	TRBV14	CASSQKGQSNTGELFF	TGTGCCAGCAGCCAAAAGGGACAGTCGAACACCGGGGAGCTGTTTTTT
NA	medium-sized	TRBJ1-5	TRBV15	CATSRGFGDQPQHF	TGTGCCACCAGCAGAGGATTCGGGGATCAGCCCCAGCATTTT
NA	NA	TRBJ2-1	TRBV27	CASSSRTGEQFF	TGTGCCAGCAGTTCCCGGACGGGGGAGCAGTTCTTC
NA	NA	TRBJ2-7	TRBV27	CASSFQPGRTSHKDYEQYF	TGTGCCAGCAGTTTTCAACCGGGACGGACGAGCCATAAAGACTACGAGCAGTACTTC
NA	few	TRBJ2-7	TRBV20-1	CSAGRDQYEQYF	TGCAGTGCTGGCCGGGACCAATACGAGCAGTACTTC
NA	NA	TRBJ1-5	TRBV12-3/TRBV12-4	CASSYRTETNQPQHF	TGTGCCAGCAGTTACCGGACAGAAACTAATCAGCCCCAGCATTTT
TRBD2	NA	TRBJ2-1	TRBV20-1	CSAKPGLADEQFF	TGCAGTGCCAAACCAGGACTAGCGGATGAGCAGTTCTTC
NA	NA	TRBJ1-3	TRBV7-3	CASSLGGAGNTIYF	TGTGCCAGCAGCTTAGGAGGGGCGGGAAACACCATATATTTT
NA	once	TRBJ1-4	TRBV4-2	CASSQVSAGSNEKLFF	TGTGCCAGCAGCCAAGTTTCGGCAGGGTCAAATGAAAAACTGTTTTTT
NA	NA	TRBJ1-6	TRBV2	CASSIDSLLNSPLHF	TGTGCCAGCAGTATCGACAGTCTCCTTAATTCACCCCTCCACTTT
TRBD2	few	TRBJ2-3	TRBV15	CATSRDRNSGGYIDTQYF	TGTGCCACCAGCAGAGATCGTAATAGCGGGGGGTACATAGATACGCAGTATTTT
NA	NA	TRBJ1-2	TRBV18	CASSPREASSYGYTF	TGTGCCAGCTCACCACGTGAGGCCAGCTCCTATGGCTACACCTTC
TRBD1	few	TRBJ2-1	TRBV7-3	CASQRDRGVGEQFF	TGTGCCAGCCAGAGGGACAGGGGGGTCGGGGAGCAGTTCTTC
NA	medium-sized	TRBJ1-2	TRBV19	CASGELNGYTF	TGTGCCAGCGGGGAGCTGAATGGCTACACCTTC
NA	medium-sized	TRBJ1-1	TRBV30	CAWTSRDTEAFF	TGTGCCTGGACTTCGAGGGACACTGAAGCTTTCTTT